This TCR beta chain was recorded in a study of early T cells in non-severe SARS-CoV-2 infection (dated by TCRdb to the early 2020s). A note on the overall study: Because TCR sequencing relied on bulk RNA taken from unsorted whole blood, pairing of alpha and beta chains was not possible.

Libraries came from 5' RACE. The listed sequencing device is NextSeq 500. In the TCR library protocol, unique molecular identifiers were attached to individual cDNA molecules to correct for PCR bias and sequencing error. Both TCR alpha and beta chains were sequenced, and tight co-correlation was observed between alpha and beta sequence abundances in each sample. The published analysis was carried out like this. V gene, J gene and CDR3 annotation of TCR sequences was performed with Decombinator V4. Expanded TCRs were defined as changing significantly between any two time points under a Poisson model with p below 0.0001. Abundances of TCRs were expressed as counts per million after normalisation to the total number of TCRs sequenced in each sample. TRAV1-2 paired with TRAJ12, TRAJ20 or TRAJ33 defined MAIT TCRs, while TRAV10 paired with TRAJ18 defined iNKT TCRs. VDJdb, accessed 1 November 2021, was searched for CMV, EBV and SARS-CoV-2 annotated TCRs, with TCRs annotated for multiple antigens excluded. The public reads were run again by TCRdb, first through fastp at Q25 and then through MiXCR, and only productive beta chains were kept. One record per CDR3 amino acid sequence lists the most common genes and DNA. These V and J calls are TCRdb output, not the study's own analysis. This sample holds over 80,000 distinct CDR3 sequences; about 14% were observed only once. Together, the top ten hold roughly 11% of the sample.

The study was a case-control design nested within a healthcare worker cohort in London, UK, with weekly nasopharyngeal swab PCR tests and blood sampling. Healthcare workers were enrolled in the week of the UK lockdown, from 23 to 31 March 2020, and were followed every week for up to roughly 15 weeks. General study outcomes and caveats: VDJdb matching was skewed toward anti-spike CD8 responses, so virus-specific expansions were likely underestimated and private and CD4 specificities were missed.

From the cysteine up to the phenylalanine, the CDR3 has a length of 16 residues. Only CDR3 DNA remains: 48 bases, in frame from the first base. Trimmed from V: 6 bases; trimmed from J: 0 bases; junction bases lacking a gene match: 8. The germline V gene (reference sequence) specifies DFQATT as CDR1 and SNEGSKA as CDR2. This clonotype was recorded a few times. This clone's antigen is unknown. The input lacks base qualities; no much larger clone sits a single base away. The sequencing input was whole blood. Here the chain combines TRBV20-1 and TRBJ2-7, and TRBD2 matches 13 of the central bases. The origin of this receptor is an adult who was a healthcare worker with PCR-confirmed SARS-CoV-2 infection or an uninfected control (not recorded which). CDR3 sequence: CSAQGTSGDPSYEQYF. The nucleotide sequence is TGCAGTGCCCAAGGGACTAGCGGGGACCCCTCCTACGAGCAGTACTTC.